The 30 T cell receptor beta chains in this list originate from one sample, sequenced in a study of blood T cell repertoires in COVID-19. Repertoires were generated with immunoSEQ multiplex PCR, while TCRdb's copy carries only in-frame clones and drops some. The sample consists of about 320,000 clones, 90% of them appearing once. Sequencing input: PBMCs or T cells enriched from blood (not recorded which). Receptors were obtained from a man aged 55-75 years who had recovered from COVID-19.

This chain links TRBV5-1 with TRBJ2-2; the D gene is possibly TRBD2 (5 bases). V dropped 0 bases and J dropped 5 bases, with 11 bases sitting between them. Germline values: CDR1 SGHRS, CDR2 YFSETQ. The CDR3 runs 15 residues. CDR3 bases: TGCGCCAGCAGCTTGGGGAGCCCGGGGACCGGGGAGCTGTTTTTT. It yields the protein CASSLGSPGTGELFF.

For the CDR3, the DNA is TGTGCCAGCTGGGGGGGCAGGAATGAAAAACTGTTTTTT. Translated: CASWGGRNEKLFF. The chain recombines TRBV3-1 (or the pseudogene TRBV3-2) with TRBJ1-4; possible D gene TRBD1, 6 bases. Germline V lookup: CDR1 LGHDT, CDR2 YNNKEL (reference sequence). V lost 8 bases to trimming and J lost 5 bases, with 12 bases between them. The CDR3 extends over 13 amino acids.

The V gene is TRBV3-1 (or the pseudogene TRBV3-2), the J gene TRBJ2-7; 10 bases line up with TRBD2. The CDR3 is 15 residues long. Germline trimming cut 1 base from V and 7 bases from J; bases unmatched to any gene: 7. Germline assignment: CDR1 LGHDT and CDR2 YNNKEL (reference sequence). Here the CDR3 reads CASSQVTSGNSEQYF. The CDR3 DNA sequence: TGTGCCAGCAGCCAAGTCACTAGCGGGAATTCAGAGCAGTACTTC.

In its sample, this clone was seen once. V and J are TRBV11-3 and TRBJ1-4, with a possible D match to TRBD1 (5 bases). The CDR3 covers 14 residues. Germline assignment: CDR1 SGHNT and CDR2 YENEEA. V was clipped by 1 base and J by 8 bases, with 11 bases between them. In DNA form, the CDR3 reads TGTGCCAGCAGCTTAGTGCAGGGTGGAGAAAAACTGTTTTTT. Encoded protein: CASSLVQGGEKLFF. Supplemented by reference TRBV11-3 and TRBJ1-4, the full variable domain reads EAGVVQSPRYKIIEKKQPVAFWCNPISGHNTLYWYLQNLGQGPELLIRYENEEAVDDSQLPKDRFSAERLKGVDSTLKIQPAELGDSAVYLCASSLVQGGEKLFFGSGTQLSVL.

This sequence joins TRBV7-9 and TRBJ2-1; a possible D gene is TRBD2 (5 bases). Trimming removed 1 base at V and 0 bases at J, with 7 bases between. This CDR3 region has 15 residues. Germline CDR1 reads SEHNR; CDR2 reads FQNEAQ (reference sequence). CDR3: CASSLVGSSYNEQFF. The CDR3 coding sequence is TGTGCCAGCAGCTTAGTAGGGAGCTCCTACAATGAGCAGTTCTTC.

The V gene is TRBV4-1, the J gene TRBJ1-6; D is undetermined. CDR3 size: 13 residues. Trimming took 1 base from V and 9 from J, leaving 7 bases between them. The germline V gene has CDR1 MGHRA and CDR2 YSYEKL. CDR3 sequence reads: CASSQVRGSPLHF. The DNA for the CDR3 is TGCGCCAGCAGCCAAGTACGAGGTTCACCCCTCCACTTT.

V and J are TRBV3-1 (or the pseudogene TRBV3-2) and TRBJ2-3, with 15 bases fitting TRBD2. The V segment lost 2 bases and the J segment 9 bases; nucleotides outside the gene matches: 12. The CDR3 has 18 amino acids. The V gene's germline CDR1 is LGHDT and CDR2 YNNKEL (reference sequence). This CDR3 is CASSQSGRGTSGRMTQYF. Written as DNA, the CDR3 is TGTGCCAGCAGCCAATCTGGGCGGGGGACTAGCGGGAGGATGACGCAGTATTTT.

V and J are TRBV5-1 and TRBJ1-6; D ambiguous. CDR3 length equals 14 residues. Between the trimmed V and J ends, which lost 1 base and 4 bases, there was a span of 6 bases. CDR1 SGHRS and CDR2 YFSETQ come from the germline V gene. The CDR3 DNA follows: TGCGCCAGCAGCTTGCGGGTTTATAATTCACCCCTCCACTTT. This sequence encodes CASSLRVYNSPLHF.

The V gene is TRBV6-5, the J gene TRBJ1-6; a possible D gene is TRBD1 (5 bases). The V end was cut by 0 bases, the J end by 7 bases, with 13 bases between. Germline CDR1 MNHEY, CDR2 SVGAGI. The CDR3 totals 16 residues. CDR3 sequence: CASSYSGQGPNSPLHF. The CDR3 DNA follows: TGTGCCAGCAGTTACTCCGGCCAGGGCCCAAATTCACCCCTCCACTTT.

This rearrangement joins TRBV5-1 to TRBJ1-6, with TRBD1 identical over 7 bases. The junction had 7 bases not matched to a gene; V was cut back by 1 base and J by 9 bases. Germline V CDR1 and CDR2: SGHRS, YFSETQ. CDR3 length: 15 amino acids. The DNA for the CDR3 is TGCGCCAGCAGCTTGACAGGGGACGTTCTTTCACCCCTCCACTTT. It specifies CASSLTGDVLSPLHF.

The CDR3 is CASSVQFRDRSIIYGYTF. CDR3 bases: TGTGCCAGCAGCGTCCAGTTCCGGGACAGGTCGATTATCTATGGCTACACCTTC. The chain combines TRBV9 with TRBJ1-2; 8 bases agree with TRBD1. Germline V lookup: CDR1 SGDLS, CDR2 YYNGEE. This CDR3 is 18 amino acids long. V lost 2 bases to trimming and J lost 4 bases; unmatched junction nucleotides: 16.

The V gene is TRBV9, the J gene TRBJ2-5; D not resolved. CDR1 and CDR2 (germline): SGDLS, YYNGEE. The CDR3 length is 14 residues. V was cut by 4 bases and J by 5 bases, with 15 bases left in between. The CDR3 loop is CASSPYQLWETQYF. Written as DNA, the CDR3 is TGTGCCAGCAGCCCCTATCAACTTTGGGAGACCCAGTACTTC. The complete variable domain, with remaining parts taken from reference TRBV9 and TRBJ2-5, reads DSGVTQTPKHLITATGQRVTLRCSPRSGDLSVYWYQQSLDQGLQFLIQYYNGEERAKGNILERFSAQQFPDLHSELNLSSLELGDSALYFCASSPYQLWETQYFGPGTRLLVL.

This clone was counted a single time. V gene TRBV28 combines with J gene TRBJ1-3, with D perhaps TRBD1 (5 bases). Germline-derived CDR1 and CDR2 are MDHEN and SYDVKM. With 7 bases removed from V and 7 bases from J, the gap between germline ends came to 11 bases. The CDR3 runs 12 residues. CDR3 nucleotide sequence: TGTGCCAGCACTCCCGGGGGGAACACCATATATTTT. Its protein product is CASTPGGNTIYF.

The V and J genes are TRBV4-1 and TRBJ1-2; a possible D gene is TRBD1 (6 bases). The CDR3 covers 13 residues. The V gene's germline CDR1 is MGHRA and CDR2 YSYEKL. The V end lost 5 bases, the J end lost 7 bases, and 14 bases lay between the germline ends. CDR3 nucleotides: TGCGCCAGCAGCTCAACGACAGGTATTGGCTACACCTTC. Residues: CASSSTTGIGYTF.

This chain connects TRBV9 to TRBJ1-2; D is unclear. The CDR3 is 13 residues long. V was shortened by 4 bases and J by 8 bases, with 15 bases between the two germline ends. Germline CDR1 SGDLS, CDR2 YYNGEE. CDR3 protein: CASSPPVAGGYTF. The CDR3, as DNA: TGTGCCAGCAGCCCTCCCGTGGCGGGGGGCTACACCTTC.

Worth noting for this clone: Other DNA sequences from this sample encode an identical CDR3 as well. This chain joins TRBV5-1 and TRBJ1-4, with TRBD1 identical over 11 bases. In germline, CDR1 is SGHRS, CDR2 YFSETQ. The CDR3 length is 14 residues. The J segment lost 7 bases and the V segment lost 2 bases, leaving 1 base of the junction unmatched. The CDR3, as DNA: TGCGCCAGCAGCTTAGGACAGGGGGCTGAAAAACTGTTTTTT. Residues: CASSLGQGAEKLFF.

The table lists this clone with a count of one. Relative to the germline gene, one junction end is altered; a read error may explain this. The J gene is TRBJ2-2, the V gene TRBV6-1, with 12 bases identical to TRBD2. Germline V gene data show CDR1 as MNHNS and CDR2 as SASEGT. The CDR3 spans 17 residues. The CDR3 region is CASSEGLAGFGTGELFF. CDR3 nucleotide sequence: TGTGCCAGCAGCGAAGGACTAGCGGGATTTGGCACCGGGGAGCTGTTTTTT.

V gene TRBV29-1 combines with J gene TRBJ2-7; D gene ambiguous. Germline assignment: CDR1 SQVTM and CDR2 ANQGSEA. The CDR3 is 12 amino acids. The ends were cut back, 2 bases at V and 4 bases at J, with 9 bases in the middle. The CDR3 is CSVESDRYEQYF. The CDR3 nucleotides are TGCAGCGTTGAATCCGATCGGTACGAGCAGTACTTC.

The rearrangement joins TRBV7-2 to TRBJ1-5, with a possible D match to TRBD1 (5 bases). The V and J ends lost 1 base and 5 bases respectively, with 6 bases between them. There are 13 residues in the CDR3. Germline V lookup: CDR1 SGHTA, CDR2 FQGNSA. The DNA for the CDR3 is TGTGCCAGCAGCTTAGGCAGGGATCAGCCCCAGCATTTT. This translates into CASSLGRDQPQHF.

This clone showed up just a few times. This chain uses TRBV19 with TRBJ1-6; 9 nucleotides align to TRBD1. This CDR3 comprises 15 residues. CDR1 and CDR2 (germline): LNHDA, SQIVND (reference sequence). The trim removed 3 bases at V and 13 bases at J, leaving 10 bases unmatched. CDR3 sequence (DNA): TGTGCCAGTAGTATGGGGGGACAGGGAAGAGCGCCCCTCCACTTT. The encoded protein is CASSMGGQGRAPLHF.

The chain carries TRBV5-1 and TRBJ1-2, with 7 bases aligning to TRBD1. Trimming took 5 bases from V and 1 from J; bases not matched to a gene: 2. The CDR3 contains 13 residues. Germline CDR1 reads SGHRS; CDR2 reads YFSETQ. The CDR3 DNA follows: TGCGCCAGCAGGACAGGGTTTAACTATGGCTACACCTTC. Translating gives CASRTGFNYGYTF.

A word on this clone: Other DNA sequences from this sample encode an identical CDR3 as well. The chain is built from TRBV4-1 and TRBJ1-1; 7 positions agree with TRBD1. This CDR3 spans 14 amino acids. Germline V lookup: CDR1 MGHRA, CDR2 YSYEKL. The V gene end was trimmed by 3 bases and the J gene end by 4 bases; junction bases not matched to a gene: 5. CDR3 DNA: TGCGCCAGCAGCCAGGAAGACAGGGCCACTGAAGCTTTCTTT. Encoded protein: CASSQEDRATEAFF.

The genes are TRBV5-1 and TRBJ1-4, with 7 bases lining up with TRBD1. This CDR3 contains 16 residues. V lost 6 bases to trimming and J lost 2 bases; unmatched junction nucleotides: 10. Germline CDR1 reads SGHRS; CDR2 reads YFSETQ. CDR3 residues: CASKMGGRGTNEKLFF. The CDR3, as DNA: TGCGCCAGCAAAATGGGGGGCAGGGGGACTAATGAAAAACTGTTTTTT. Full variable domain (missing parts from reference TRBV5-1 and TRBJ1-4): KAGVTQTPRYLIKTRGQQVTLSCSPISGHRSVSWYQQTPGQGLQFLFEYFSETQRNKGNFPGRFSGRQFSNSRSEMNVSTLELGDSALYLCASKMGGRGTNEKLFFGSGTQLSVL.

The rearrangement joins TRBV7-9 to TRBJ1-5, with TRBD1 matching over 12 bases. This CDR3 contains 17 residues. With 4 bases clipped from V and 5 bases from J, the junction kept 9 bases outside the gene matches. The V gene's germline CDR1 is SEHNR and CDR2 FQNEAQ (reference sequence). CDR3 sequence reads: CASSSTSGTGGYQPQHF. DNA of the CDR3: TGTGCCAGCAGCTCAACCTCCGGGACAGGGGGCTATCAGCCCCAGCATTTT. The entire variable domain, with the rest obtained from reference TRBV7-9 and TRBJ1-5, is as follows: DTGVSQNPRHKITKRGQNVTFRCDPISEHNRLYWYRQTLGQGPEFLTYFQNEAQLEKSRLLSDRFSAERPKGSFSTLEIQRTEQGDSAMYLCASSSTSGTGGYQPQHFGDGTRLSIL.

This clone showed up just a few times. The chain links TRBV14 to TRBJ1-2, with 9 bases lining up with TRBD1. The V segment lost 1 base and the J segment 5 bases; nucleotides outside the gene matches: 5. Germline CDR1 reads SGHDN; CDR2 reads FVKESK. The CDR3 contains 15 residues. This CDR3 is CASSQGWDRDYGYTF. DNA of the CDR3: TGTGCCAGCAGCCAAGGGTGGGACAGGGATTATGGCTACACCTTC.

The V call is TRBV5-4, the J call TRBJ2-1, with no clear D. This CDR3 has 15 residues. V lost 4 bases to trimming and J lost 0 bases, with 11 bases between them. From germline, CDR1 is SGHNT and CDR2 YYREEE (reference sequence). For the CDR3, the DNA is TGTGCCAGCAGCCCCTCCAGTTACTCCTACAATGAGCAGTTCTTC. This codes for CASSPSSYSYNEQFF.

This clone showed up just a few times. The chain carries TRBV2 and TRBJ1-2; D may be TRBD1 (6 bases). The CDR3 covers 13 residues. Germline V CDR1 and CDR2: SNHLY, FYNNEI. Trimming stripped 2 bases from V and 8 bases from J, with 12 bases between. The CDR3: CASSELGTLGYTF. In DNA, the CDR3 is TGTGCCAGCAGTGAATTGGGGACACTCGGCTACACCTTC.

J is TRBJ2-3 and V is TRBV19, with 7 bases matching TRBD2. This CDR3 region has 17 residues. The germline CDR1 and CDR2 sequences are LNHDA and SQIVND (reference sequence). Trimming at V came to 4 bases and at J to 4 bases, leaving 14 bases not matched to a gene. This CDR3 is CASSTLYRGRGADTQYF. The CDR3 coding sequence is TGTGCCAGTAGTACCCTTTATCGCGGGAGAGGGGCAGATACGCAGTATTTT.

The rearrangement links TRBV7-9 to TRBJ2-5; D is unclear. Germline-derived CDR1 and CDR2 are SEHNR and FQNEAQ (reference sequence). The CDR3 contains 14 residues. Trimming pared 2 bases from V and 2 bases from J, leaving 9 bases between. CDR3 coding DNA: TGTGCCAGCAGCTTATCTTCCAGGCAAGAGACCCAGTACTTC. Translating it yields CASSLSSRQETQYF.

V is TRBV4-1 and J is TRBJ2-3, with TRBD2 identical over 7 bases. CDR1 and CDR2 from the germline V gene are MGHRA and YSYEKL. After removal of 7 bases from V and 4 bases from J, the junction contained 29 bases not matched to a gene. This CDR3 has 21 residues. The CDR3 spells CASKYVGRGLLFNEKSDTQYF. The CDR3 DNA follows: TGCGCCAGCAAATACGTTGGGAGGGGCCTACTTTTTAACGAAAAGTCAGATACGCAGTATTTT.